Described below is a single TCR beta chain sequence and its context. This clone was seen a few times. The target of this receptor is not known. No qualities accompany the bases; no much larger clone lies one base away. Including the terminal cysteine and phenylalanine, the CDR3 comprises 16 residues. Only the CDR3 DNA is retained, 48 bases long and in frame from the first base. V lost 4 bases and J lost 6 bases; the stretch between them is 18 bases long. As encoded in the germline V gene, CDR1 is MGHRA while CDR2 is YSYEKL. The sample comes from a study of blood T cell repertoires in COVID-19 (dated by TCRdb to 2018 to 2021). With respect to the entire study: Samples from collaborators originated in the United States, Italy and Spain and spanned both the acute and convalescent phases of COVID-19. The samples were drawn from two sources: the first 160 participants of the ongoing ImmuneRACE study, and about 1,300 subjects contributed by 6 global collaborators. The dataset comprised deeply sampled blood TCRbeta repertoires from subjects exposed to, actively infected with, or recovered from COVID-19. HLA class I and class II types, where available, came from metadata supplied by the sample provider rather than from assay-based typing. A de-identified subject ID, COVID-19 status, age in years and sex were almost always included in the sample metadata. A freely available public database, intended as a resource for researchers studying the immune response to SARS-CoV-2, is where the repertoires were released. The prospective study material was composed of cDNA or gDNA derived from T cells, B-cell-depleted T cells, or PBMCs.

The collaborating institutions used their own protocols to collect whole blood in K2EDTA tubes. Collaborator samples were shipped for TCRbeta analysis as frozen whole blood, isolated PBMCs, or DNA extracted from either sample type. The immunoSEQ Assay, a bias-controlled multiplex PCR, was used to amplify TCRbeta CDR3 regions from genomic DNA. As for the authors' bioinformatics: The number of nucleated cells in each sample was estimated by amplification of reference gene primers within the assay. To quantify the absolute abundance of each unique TCRbeta CDR3 rearrangement, sequence reads were collapsed and filtered. Productive Simpson clonality was computed per sample as the square root of Simpson's diversity index over productive rearrangements. Imported from immuneACCESS, the table was reduced by TCRdb to in-frame sequences with V and J called. These copies leave out some clones; in studies compared against another copy, an unresolved V gene accounts for under half, and the cause of the remainder is not known. V and J calls and clone size are copied from that table; D and trimming were computed from the DNA. This sample holds 140,000 to 150,000 clones; 60% to 85% were observed only once. 8.6% of the sample lies in the top ten.

General findings and caveats noted by the study authors: The quantity of clinical and demographic metadata differed by source and by participant and was supplied without curation.

The TCR sequence derives from a man aged 45-65 years with active or convalescent COVID-19. The rearranged chain carries TRBV4-1 and TRBJ2-2, and TRBD2 may be the D gene, going by 5 matching bases. The specimen sequenced was peripheral blood. This receptor has the CDR3 CASSPVEGSPPGELFF. DNA sequence: TGCGCCAGCAGCCCGGTTGAGGGATCCCCCCCCGGGGAGCTGTTTTTT.